The rows below give T cell receptor beta chains drawn from one sample of a study of blood T cell repertoires in COVID-19. The assay was immunoSEQ multiplex PCR, and TCRdb's table has in-frame clones only and misses some. Among 110,000 or so clones, 80% to 90% were seen once, and the ten largest hold around 3.5%. Sequenced sample: peripheral blood. These receptor sequences come from a man aged 35-49 years with acute or convalescent COVID-19. The CDR3 runs from the conserved cysteine through the conserved F or W.

J,V,CDR3
TRBJ1-6,TRBV27,CASSFPLDIGNSPLHF
TRBJ2-7,TRBV11-2,CASSLDDSEQYF
TRBJ1-4,TRBV2,CASSGLTGGDDEGEKLFF
TRBJ2-1,TRBV2,CASRRLAGGDNEQFF
TRBJ1-1,TRBV7-3,CASSTGTGNTEAFF
TRBJ2-1,TRBV11-3,CASSLGQGAYNEQFF
TRBJ2-3,TRBV20-1,CSASYSGGTDTQYF
TRBJ2-1,TRBV2,CASSELVRGNEQFF
TRBJ2-7,TRBV4-1,CASSQVRPTGEQYF
TRBJ2-3,TRBV2,CASKVYGGEPYF
TRBJ2-5,TRBV5-1,CASSSEGQGAGTQYF
TRBJ1-1,TRBV24-1,CATSWAGETEAFF
TRBJ1-2,TRBV12-3/TRBV12-4,CASIDSYGYTF
TRBJ2-2,TRBV12-3/TRBV12-4,CASLGGGRGELFF